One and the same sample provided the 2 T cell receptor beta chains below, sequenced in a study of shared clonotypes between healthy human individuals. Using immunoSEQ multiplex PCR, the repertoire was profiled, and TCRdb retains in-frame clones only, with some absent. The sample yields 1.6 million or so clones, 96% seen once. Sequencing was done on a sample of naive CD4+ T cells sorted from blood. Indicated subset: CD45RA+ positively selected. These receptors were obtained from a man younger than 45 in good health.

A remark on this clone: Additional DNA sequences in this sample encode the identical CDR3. DNA of the CDR3: TGTGCCAGTAGTATTGGGGGAACGCTAGCCAAAAACATTCAGTACTTC. Translation gives CASSIGGTLAKNIQYF. This chain uses TRBV19 with TRBJ2-4, with D tentatively TRBD1 or TRBD2 (5 bases each). With 3 bases removed from V and 0 bases from J, the gap between germline ends came to 12 bases. Germline CDR1 LNHDA, CDR2 SQIVND (reference sequence). This CDR3 comprises 16 residues.

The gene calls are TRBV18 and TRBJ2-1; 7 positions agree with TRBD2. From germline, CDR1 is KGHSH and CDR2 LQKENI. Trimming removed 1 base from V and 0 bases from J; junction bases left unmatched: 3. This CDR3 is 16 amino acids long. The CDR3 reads CASSPRGGSSYNEQFF. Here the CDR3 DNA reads TGTGCCAGCTCACCACGGGGAGGGAGCTCCTACAATGAGCAGTTCTTC.